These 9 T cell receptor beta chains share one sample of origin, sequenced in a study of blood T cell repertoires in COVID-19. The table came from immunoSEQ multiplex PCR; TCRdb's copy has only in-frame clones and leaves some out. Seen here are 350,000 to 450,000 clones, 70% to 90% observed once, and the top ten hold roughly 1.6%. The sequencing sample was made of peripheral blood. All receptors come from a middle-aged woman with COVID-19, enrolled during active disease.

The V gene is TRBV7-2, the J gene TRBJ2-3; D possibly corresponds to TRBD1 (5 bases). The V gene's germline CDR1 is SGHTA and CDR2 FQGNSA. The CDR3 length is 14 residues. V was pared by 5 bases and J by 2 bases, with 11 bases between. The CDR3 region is CASSQGVTTDTQYF. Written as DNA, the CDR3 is TGTGCCAGCAGCCAAGGGGTCACCACAGATACGCAGTATTTT.

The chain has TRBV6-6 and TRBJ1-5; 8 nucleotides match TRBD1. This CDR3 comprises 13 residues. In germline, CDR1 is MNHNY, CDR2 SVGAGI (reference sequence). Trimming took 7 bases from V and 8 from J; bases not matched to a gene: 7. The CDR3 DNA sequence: TGTGCCAGCACCGAGGACAGGGTAAAGCCCCAGCATTTT. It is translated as CASTEDRVKPQHF.

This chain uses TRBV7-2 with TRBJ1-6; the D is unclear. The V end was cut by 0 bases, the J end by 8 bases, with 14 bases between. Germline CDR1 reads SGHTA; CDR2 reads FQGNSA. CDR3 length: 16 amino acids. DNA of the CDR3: TGTGCCAGCAGCTTAGCGGGCTTTAAAGCCGATTCACCCCTCCACTTT. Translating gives CASSLAGFKADSPLHF.

The CDR3 DNA reads as TGTGCCAGCAGCGACGACAGGGCAAATTCACCCCTCCACTTT. Translated, it gives CASSDDRANSPLHF. The chain carries TRBV5-4 and TRBJ1-6, with TRBD1 identical over 7 bases. V gave up 4 bases and J gave up 7 bases; unmatched junction bases: 5. CDR1 and CDR2 (germline): SGHNT, YYREEE (reference sequence). There are 14 residues in the CDR3.

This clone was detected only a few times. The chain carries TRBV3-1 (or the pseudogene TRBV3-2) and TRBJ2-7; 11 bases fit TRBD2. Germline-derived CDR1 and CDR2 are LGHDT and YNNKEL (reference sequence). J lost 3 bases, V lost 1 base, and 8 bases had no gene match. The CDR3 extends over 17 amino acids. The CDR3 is CASSQGLAGTYGYEQYF. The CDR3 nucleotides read TGTGCCAGCAGCCAAGGACTAGCGGGAACTTACGGCTACGAGCAGTACTTC.

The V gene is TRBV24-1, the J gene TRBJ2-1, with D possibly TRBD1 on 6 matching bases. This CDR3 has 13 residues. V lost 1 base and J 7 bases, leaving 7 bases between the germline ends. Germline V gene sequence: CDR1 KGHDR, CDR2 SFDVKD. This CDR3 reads CATSDFRGNEQFF. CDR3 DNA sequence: TGTGCCACCAGTGATTTCAGGGGAAATGAGCAGTTCTTC.

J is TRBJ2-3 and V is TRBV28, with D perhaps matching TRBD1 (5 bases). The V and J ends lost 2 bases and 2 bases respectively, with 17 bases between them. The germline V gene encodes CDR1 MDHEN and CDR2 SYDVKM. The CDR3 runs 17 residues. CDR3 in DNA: TGTGCCAGCAGTTTAACCGTTCGACAGCTATACACAGATACGCAGTATTTT. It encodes CASSLTVRQLYTDTQYF.

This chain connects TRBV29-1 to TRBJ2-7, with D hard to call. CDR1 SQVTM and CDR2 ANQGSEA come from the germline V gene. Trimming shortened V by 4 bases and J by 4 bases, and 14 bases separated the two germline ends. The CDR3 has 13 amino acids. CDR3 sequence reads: CSVVQVRSYEQYF. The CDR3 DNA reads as TGCAGCGTTGTCCAGGTCAGGTCTTACGAGCAGTACTTC.

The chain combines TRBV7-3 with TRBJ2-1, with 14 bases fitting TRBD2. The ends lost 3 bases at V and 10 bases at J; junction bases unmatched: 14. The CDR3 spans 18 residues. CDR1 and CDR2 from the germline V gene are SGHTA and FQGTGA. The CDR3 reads CASSFKTSGRAFFGEQFF. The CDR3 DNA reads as TGTGCCAGCAGCTTCAAGACTAGCGGGAGGGCCTTTTTTGGCGAGCAGTTCTTC.